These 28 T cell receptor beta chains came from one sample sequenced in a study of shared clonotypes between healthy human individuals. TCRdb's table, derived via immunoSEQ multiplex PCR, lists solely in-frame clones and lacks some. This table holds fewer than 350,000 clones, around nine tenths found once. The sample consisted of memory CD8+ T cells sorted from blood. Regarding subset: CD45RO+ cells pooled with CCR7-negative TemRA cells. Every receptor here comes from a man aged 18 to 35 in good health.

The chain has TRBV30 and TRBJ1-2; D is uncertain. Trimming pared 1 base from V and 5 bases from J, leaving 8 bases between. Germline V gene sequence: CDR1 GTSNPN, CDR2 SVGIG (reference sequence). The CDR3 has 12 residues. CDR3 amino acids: CAWSGVGYGYTF. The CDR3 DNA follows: TGTGCCTGGAGTGGGGTCGGGTATGGCTACACCTTC.

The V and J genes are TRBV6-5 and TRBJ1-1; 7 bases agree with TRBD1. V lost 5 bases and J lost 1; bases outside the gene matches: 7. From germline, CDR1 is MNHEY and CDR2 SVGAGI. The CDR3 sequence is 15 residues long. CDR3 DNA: TGTGCCAGCAGTCCCCTCGGGACAGCGAACACTGAAGCTTTCTTT. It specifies CASSPLGTANTEAFF.

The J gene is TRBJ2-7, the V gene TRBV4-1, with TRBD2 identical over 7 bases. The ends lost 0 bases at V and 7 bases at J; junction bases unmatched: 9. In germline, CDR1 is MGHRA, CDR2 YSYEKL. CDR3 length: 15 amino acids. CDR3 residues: CASSQEAGPRREQYF. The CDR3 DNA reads TGCGCCAGCAGCCAAGAAGCGGGGCCTCGGAGGGAGCAGTACTTC.

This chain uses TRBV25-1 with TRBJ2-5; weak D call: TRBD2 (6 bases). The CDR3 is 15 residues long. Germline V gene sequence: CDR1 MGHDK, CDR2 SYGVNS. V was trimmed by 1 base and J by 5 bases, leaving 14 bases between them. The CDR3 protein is CASSEWEVTGETQYF. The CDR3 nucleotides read TGTGCCAGCAGTGAATGGGAGGTAACGGGCGAGACCCAGTACTTC.

The CDR3 is CATSTGDRHNEQFF. CDR3 nucleotide sequence: TGTGCCACCAGCACGGGGGACAGACACAATGAGCAGTTCTTC. The J gene is TRBJ2-1, the V gene TRBV15, with D possibly matching TRBD1 (7 bases). This CDR3 comprises 14 residues. V lost 4 bases, J lost 5 bases, and 12 bases lay in between. Germline V gives CDR1 LNHNV, CDR2 YYDKDF (reference sequence).

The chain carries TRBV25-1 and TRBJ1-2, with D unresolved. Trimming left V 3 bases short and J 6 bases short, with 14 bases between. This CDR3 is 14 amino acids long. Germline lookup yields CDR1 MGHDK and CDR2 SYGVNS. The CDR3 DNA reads TGTGCCAGCAGTGAGGCGGGGAAGGAGGATGGCTACACCTTC. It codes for CASSEAGKEDGYTF.

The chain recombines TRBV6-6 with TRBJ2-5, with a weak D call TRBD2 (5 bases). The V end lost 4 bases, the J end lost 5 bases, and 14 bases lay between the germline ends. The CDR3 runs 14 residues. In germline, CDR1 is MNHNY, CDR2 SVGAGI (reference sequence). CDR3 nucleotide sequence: TGTGCCAGCAGTTTCACGGCGGGTCAGGAGACCCAGTACTTC. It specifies CASSFTAGQETQYF.

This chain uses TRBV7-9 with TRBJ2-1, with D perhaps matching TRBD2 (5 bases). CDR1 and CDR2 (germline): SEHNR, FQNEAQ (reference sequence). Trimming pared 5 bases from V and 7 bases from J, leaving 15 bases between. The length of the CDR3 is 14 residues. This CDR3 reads CASSPRGNPNEQFF. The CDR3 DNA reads TGTGCCAGCAGCCCCAGAGGGAACCCGAATGAGCAGTTCTTC.

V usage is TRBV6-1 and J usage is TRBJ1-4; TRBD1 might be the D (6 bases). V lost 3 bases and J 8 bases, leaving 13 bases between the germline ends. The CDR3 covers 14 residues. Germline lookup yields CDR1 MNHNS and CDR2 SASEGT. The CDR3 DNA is TGTGCCAGCAGTGAGATCAGGGGTGGGGAAAAACTGTTTTTT. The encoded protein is CASSEIRGGEKLFF.

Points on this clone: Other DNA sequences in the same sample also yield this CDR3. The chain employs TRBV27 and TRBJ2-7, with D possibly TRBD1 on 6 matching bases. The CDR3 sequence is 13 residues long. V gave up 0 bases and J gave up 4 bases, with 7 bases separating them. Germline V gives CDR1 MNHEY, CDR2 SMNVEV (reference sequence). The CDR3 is CASSLSRGYEQYF. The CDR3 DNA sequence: TGTGCCAGCAGTTTATCGAGGGGGTACGAGCAGTACTTC.

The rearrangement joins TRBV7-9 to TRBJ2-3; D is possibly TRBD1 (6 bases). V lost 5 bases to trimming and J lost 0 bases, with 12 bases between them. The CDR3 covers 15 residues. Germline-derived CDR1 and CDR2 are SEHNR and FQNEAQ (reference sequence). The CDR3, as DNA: TGTGCCAGCAGCCCGGCCGGACAGAGCACAGATACGCAGTATTTT. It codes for CASSPAGQSTDTQYF. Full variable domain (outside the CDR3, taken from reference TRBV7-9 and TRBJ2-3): DTGVSQNPRHKITKRGQNVTFRCDPISEHNRLYWYRQTLGQGPEFLTYFQNEAQLEKSRLLSDRFSAERPKGSFSTLEIQRTEQGDSAMYLCASSPAGQSTDTQYFGPGTRLTVL.

The CDR3 sequence is CASSGGLAADTQYF. In nucleotides, the CDR3 is TGCGCCAGCAGTGGTGGACTAGCAGCAGATACGCAGTATTTT. The chain links TRBV10-1 to TRBJ2-3; 8 bases fit TRBD2. The J segment lost 4 bases and the V segment lost 4 bases, leaving 4 bases of the junction unmatched. This CDR3 region has 14 residues. Looked up from germline, CDR1 is WNHNN and CDR2 is SYGVQD (reference sequence).

CDR3 in DNA: TGCGCCACCCTTCTGGGTGGAACTAGCACAGATACGCAGTATTTT. It encodes CATLLGGTSTDTQYF. The chain carries TRBV10-2 and TRBJ2-3; no firm D call. Germline-derived CDR1 and CDR2 are WSHSY and SAAADI. V was cut by 10 bases and J by 0 bases, with 17 bases left in between. This CDR3 is 15 amino acids long.

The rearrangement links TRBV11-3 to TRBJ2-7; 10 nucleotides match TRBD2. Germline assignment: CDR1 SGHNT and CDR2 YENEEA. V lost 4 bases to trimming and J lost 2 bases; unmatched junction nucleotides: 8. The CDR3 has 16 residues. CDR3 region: CASSSSEAGGPYEQYF. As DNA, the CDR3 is TGTGCCAGCAGCTCATCCGAAGCGGGAGGGCCCTACGAGCAGTACTTC. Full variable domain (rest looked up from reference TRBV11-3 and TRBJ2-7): EAGVVQSPRYKIIEKKQPVAFWCNPISGHNTLYWYLQNLGQGPELLIRYENEEAVDDSQLPKDRFSAERLKGVDSTLKIQPAELGDSAVYLCASSSSEAGGPYEQYFGPGTRLTVT.

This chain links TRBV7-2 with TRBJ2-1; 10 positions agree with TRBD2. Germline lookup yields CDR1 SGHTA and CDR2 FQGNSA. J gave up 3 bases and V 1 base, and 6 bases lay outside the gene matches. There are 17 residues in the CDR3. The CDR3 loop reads CASSLDLAGVGYNEQFF. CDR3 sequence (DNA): TGTGCCAGCAGCTTAGATCTAGCGGGAGTGGGCTACAATGAGCAGTTCTTC.

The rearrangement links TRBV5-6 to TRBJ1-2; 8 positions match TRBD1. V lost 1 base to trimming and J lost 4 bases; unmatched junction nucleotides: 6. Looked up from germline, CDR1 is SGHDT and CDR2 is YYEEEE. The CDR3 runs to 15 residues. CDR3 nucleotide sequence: TGTGCCAGCAGCTTGCAGCAGGGGGCGTTCTATGGCTACACCTTC. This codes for CASSLQQGAFYGYTF.

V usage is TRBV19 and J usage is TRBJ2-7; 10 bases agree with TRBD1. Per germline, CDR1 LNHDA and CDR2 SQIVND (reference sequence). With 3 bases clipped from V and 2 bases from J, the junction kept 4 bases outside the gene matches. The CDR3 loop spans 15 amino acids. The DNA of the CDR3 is TGTGCCAGTAGTATCCGGGACAGGGGAGCCTACGAGCAGTACTTC. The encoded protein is CASSIRDRGAYEQYF.

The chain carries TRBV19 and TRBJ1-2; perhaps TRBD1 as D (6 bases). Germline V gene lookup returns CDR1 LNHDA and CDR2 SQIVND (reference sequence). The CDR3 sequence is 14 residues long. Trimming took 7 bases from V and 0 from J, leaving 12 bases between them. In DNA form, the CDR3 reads TGTGCCAGTATCCCGGGGGACACTAACTATGGCTACACCTTC. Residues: CASIPGDTNYGYTF. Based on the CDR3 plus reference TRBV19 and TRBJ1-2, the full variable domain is DGGITQSPKYLFRKEGQNVTLSCEQNLNHDAMYWYRQDPGQGLRLIYYSQIVNDFQKGDIAEGYSVSREKKESFPLTVTSAQKNPTAFYLCASIPGDTNYGYTFGSGTRLTVV.

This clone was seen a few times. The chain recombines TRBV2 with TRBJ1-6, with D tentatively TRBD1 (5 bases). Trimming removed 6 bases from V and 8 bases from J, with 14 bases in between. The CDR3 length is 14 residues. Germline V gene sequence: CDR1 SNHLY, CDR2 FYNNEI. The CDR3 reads CASSDLMGDSPLHF. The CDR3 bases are TGTGCCAGCAGCGATCTAATGGGGGATTCACCCCTCCACTTT.

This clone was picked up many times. Here the CDR3 reads CASSPGRGENNEQFF. The CDR3 DNA follows: TGCGCCAGCAGCCCGGGAAGGGGAGAAAACAATGAGCAGTTCTTC. The V call is TRBV4-1, the J call TRBJ2-1, with D tentatively TRBD1 or TRBD2 (5 bases each). CDR1 and CDR2 from the germline V gene are MGHRA and YSYEKL. The CDR3 extends over 15 amino acids. Trimming shortened V by 4 bases and J by 5 bases, and 15 bases separated the two germline ends.

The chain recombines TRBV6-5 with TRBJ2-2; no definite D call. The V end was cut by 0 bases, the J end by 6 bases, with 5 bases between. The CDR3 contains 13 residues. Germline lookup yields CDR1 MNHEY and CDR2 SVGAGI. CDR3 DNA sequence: TGTGCCAGCAGTTACTCTGGACCCGGGGAGCTGTTTTTT. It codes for CASSYSGPGELFF.

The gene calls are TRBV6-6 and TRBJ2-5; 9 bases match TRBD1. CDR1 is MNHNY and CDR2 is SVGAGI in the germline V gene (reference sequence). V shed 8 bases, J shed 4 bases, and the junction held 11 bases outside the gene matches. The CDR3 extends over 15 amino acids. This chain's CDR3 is CASGPGQGIAETQYF. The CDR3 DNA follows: TGTGCCAGCGGGCCGGGACAGGGTATCGCAGAGACCCAGTACTTC.

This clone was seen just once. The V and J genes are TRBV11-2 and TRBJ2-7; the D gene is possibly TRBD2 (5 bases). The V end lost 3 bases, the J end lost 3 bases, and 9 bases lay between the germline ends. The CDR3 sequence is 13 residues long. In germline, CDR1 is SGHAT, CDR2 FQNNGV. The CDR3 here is CASSFSGFYEQYF. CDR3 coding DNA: TGTGCCAGCAGCTTTTCGGGATTCTACGAGCAGTACTTC.

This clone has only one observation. The CDR3 protein is CAWSLDGGAHNEQFF. The CDR3 DNA follows: TGTGCCTGGAGTCTAGACGGGGGGGCCCACAATGAGCAGTTCTTC. This chain connects TRBV30 to TRBJ2-1; 8 bases match TRBD2. The CDR3 covers 15 residues. The germline CDR1 and CDR2 sequences are GTSNPN and SVGIG (reference sequence). V shed 2 bases and J 5 bases; nucleotides not matched to a gene: 8.

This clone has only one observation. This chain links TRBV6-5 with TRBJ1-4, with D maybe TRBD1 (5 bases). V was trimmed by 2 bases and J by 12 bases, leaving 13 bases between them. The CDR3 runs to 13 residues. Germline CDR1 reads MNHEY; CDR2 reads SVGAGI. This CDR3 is CASSYTAKGELFF. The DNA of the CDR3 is TGTGCCAGCAGTTACACGGCGAAAGGGGAACTGTTTTTT.

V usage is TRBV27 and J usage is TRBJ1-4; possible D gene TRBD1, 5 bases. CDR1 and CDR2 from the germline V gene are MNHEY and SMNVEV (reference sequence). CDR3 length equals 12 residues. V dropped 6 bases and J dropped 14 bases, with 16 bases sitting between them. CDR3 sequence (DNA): TGTGCCAGCAGAGACGGGACGACTAAGCTGTTTTTT. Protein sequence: CASRDGTTKLFF.

The CDR3 DNA sequence: TGTGCCAGCAGTAAAAAACAGGGGCTTAGAAACACCATATATTTT. Its translation is CASSKKQGLRNTIYF. V gene TRBV6-5 combines with J gene TRBJ1-3; 7 nucleotides line up with TRBD1. Germline trimming cut 5 bases from V and 5 bases from J; bases unmatched to any gene: 9. Germline V gene data show CDR1 as MNHEY and CDR2 as SVGAGI. The CDR3 contains 15 residues.

The CDR3 here is CASRDRGNYGYTF. DNA for the CDR3: TGTGCCAGCAGGGACAGGGGTAACTATGGCTACACCTTC. J is TRBJ1-2 and V is TRBV25-1; 9 bases map to TRBD1. V lost 6 bases and J lost 1; bases outside the gene matches: 0. This CDR3 contains 13 residues. Germline V CDR1 and CDR2: MGHDK, SYGVNS.